This T cell receptor beta chain was sequenced during a study of T cell clones after liver transplantation. As for the study in general: Samples came pre-transplant, pre-randomization before withdrawal, and post-randomization after withdrawal ended.

Using immunoSEQ multiplex PCR, the repertoire was profiled, and TCRdb retains in-frame clones only, with some absent. Of about 12,000 clones in the sample, roughly 74% were seen once. The V gene lost 1 base and the J gene lost 8 bases, with 14 bases spanning the gap. CDR1 and CDR2 (germline): LGHNA, YSLEER. The CDR3 is 14 amino acids. This TCR was sampled from a human patient who received a liver transplant. Some T cells may be supplied by the graft donor. This chain joins TRBV4-3 and TRBJ1-2; D is uncertain. Material: CD8+ T cells from blood, obtained at the 22-month timepoint. CDR3 amino acids: CASSQVSDGEGYTF. Written as DNA, the CDR3 is TGCGCCAGCAGCCAAGTGAGCGACGGCGAAGGCTACACCTTC.